These T cell receptor beta chains were read from a single sample in a study of metastatic and nonmetastatic thyroid tumors. Via MiXCR, TCRdb re-called the PCR reads. This table holds some 21,000 clones, around 20% found once. Sequenced: blood. Receptors were obtained from a female donor with papillary thyroid cancer or a benign thyroid nodule (not recorded which). Some clones in this sample may be carry-over from other donors' samples. CDR3s include the opening cysteine and the closing phenylalanine or tryptophan. Each record gives: J gene, clone size, V gene, D gene, CDR3 DNA, CDR3 protein. A D gene is named only where the DNA matches it firmly. The size entry is marked missing in some rows and otherwise reads once, few, many or a size class.

j_gene: TRBJ1-4
abundance: many
v_gene: TRBV20-1
d_gene: -
CDR3nt: TGCAGTGCTAAAAAGCCAGGGCCTCGGAATGAAAAACTGTTTTTT
CDR3aa: CSAKKPGPRNEKLFF

j_gene: TRBJ2-1
abundance: many
v_gene: TRBV28
d_gene: -
CDR3nt: TGTGCCAGCACCATCTACAATGAGCAGTTCTTC
CDR3aa: CASTIYNEQFF

j_gene: TRBJ2-7
abundance: medium-sized
v_gene: TRBV6-1
d_gene: TRBD2
CDR3nt: TGTGCCAGCACTGAACCCGGGACTAGCGACTACGAGCAGTACTTC
CDR3aa: CASTEPGTSDYEQYF

j_gene: TRBJ2-5
abundance: many
v_gene: TRBV6-2/TRBV6-3
d_gene: TRBD1
CDR3nt: TGTGCCAGCAGTCAGGGGGCCATGGTATCAACCCGGTGGGAGACCCAGTACTTC
CDR3aa: CASSQGAMVSTRWETQYF

j_gene: TRBJ2-3
abundance: many
v_gene: TRBV19
d_gene: -
CDR3nt: TGTGCCAGTAACCCCCTAGGGTGGGGAGATACGCAGTATTTT
CDR3aa: CASNPLGWGDTQYF

j_gene: TRBJ2-7
abundance: medium-sized
v_gene: TRBV28
d_gene: TRBD1
CDR3nt: TGTGCCAGCCCGGGCCCGGGACAGGGTGGGGACGAGCAGTACTTC
CDR3aa: CASPGPGQGGDEQYF

j_gene: TRBJ1-2
abundance: many
v_gene: TRBV20-1
d_gene: TRBD1
CDR3nt: TGCAGTGCTAGAGATAGGAGTGGGACAGCGCGCTATGGCTACACCTTC
CDR3aa: CSARDRSGTARYGYTF

j_gene: TRBJ2-2
abundance: -
v_gene: TRBV20-1
d_gene: -
CDR3nt: TGCAGTGCTAGATACTCCAACACCGGGGAGCTGTTTTTT
CDR3aa: CSARYSNTGELFF

j_gene: TRBJ1-2
abundance: -
v_gene: TRBV7-9
d_gene: -
CDR3nt: TGTGCCAGCAGCGAAGAGAGAGCCTATGGCTACACCTTC
CDR3aa: CASSEERAYGYTF

j_gene: TRBJ2-1
abundance: many
v_gene: TRBV5-1
d_gene: -
CDR3nt: TGCGCCAGCAGCGCTCAAGGCTCCAATGAGCAGTTCTTC
CDR3aa: CASSAQGSNEQFF

j_gene: TRBJ2-7
abundance: many
v_gene: TRBV25-1
d_gene: -
CDR3nt: TGTGCCAGCAGGCATGGGATCCCCGCCGGATCCTACGAGCAGTACTTC
CDR3aa: CASRHGIPAGSYEQYF

j_gene: TRBJ2-7
abundance: many
v_gene: TRBV7-2
d_gene: TRBD2
CDR3nt: TGTGCCAGCAGCTTGAAATCTAGCGGCTCCTACGAGCAGTACTTC
CDR3aa: CASSLKSSGSYEQYF

j_gene: TRBJ1-3
abundance: many
v_gene: TRBV5-1
d_gene: TRBD1
CDR3nt: TGCGCCAGCAGCCAGGGACAGTACTCTGGAAACACCATATATTTT
CDR3aa: CASSQGQYSGNTIYF

j_gene: TRBJ2-1
abundance: many
v_gene: TRBV27
d_gene: TRBD2
CDR3nt: TGTGCCAGCCGAAGCGGGGCCAGCTCCTACAATGAGCAGTTCTTC
CDR3aa: CASRSGASSYNEQFF

j_gene: TRBJ1-6
abundance: -
v_gene: TRBV12-3/TRBV12-4
d_gene: -
CDR3nt: TGTGCCAGCAGTTTTGGGCAGGGGAGTTCACCCCTCCACTTT
CDR3aa: CASSFGQGSSPLHF

j_gene: TRBJ2-7
abundance: -
v_gene: TRBV5-1
d_gene: TRBD1
CDR3nt: TGCGCCAGCAACCTCGGGACAGGCACCGAGCAGTACTTC
CDR3aa: CASNLGTGTEQYF

j_gene: TRBJ1-3
abundance: medium-sized
v_gene: TRBV28
d_gene: -
CDR3nt: TGTGCCAGCAGTTTTTCGAACACCATATATTTT
CDR3aa: CASSFSNTIYF

j_gene: TRBJ1-1
abundance: many
v_gene: TRBV2
d_gene: -
CDR3nt: TGTGCCAGCCCCAGTGGGGTTCGGGCTTTCTTT
CDR3aa: CASPSGVRAFF

j_gene: TRBJ1-1
abundance: many
v_gene: TRBV5-1
d_gene: -
CDR3nt: TGCGCCAGCAGCCCCCGCAGCTACACTGAAGCTTTCTTT
CDR3aa: CASSPRSYTEAFF

j_gene: TRBJ2-3
abundance: many
v_gene: TRBV20-1
d_gene: -
CDR3nt: TGCAGTGCTAGAGAGGGCAGCACAGATACGCAGTATTTT
CDR3aa: CSAREGSTDTQYF

j_gene: TRBJ2-7
abundance: -
v_gene: TRBV6-1
d_gene: TRBD2
CDR3nt: TGTGCCAGCAGTAAACGGACTAGCGGGGAGCACTCCTACGAGCAGTACTTC
CDR3aa: CASSKRTSGEHSYEQYF

j_gene: TRBJ2-7
abundance: -
v_gene: TRBV6-2/TRBV6-3
d_gene: -
CDR3nt: TGTGCCAGCAGTGCTGGGGGGACAGCAATCTACGAGCAGTACTTC
CDR3aa: CASSAGGTAIYEQYF

j_gene: TRBJ1-2
abundance: -
v_gene: TRBV6-9
d_gene: -
CDR3nt: TGTGCCAGCAGTTATTCGGACATAAAGGGCTACACCTTC
CDR3aa: CASSYSDIKGYTF

j_gene: TRBJ1-2
abundance: medium-sized
v_gene: TRBV30
d_gene: -
CDR3nt: TGTGCCTGGACAGGGGACTATGGCTACACCTTC
CDR3aa: CAWTGDYGYTF

j_gene: TRBJ1-5
abundance: many
v_gene: TRBV12-3/TRBV12-4
d_gene: -
CDR3nt: TGTGCCAGCAGTTTTACCGGTGGCGGTCAGCCCCAGCATTTT
CDR3aa: CASSFTGGGQPQHF

j_gene: TRBJ2-1
abundance: few
v_gene: TRBV29-1
d_gene: TRBD2
CDR3nt: TGCAGCGTTGGTGGGACTAGCTTATCACAGGATGAGCAGTTCTTC
CDR3aa: CSVGGTSLSQDEQFF

j_gene: TRBJ2-2
abundance: -
v_gene: TRBV7-9
d_gene: -
CDR3nt: TGTGCCAGCACCAGGACTCCTAACACCGGGGAGCTGTTTTTT
CDR3aa: CASTRTPNTGELFF

j_gene: TRBJ1-1
abundance: -
v_gene: TRBV28
d_gene: TRBD1
CDR3nt: TGTGCCAGCAGTTTAAGTTCTACAGGGGGCCGGGCTTTCTTT
CDR3aa: CASSLSSTGGRAFF

j_gene: TRBJ2-1
abundance: many
v_gene: TRBV28
d_gene: TRBD2
CDR3nt: TGTGCCAGCAGTTTTATGGCTAGCGGGGGGTTTTACAATGAGCAGTTCTTC
CDR3aa: CASSFMASGGFYNEQFF

j_gene: TRBJ1-5
abundance: many
v_gene: TRBV24-1
d_gene: TRBD1
CDR3nt: TGTGCCACCAGTGAGCGACAGGGCGATCAGCCCCAGCATTTT
CDR3aa: CATSERQGDQPQHF

j_gene: TRBJ1-2
abundance: many
v_gene: TRBV5-1
d_gene: TRBD1
CDR3nt: TGCGCCAGCAGCAAGACAGGGGTGTTGAGCTACACCTTC
CDR3aa: CASSKTGVLSYTF

j_gene: TRBJ2-3
abundance: many
v_gene: TRBV6-1
d_gene: TRBD2
CDR3nt: TGTGCCAGCAGGACTAGCCTGGGGACAGATACGCAGTATTTT
CDR3aa: CASRTSLGTDTQYF

j_gene: TRBJ2-3
abundance: many
v_gene: TRBV5-1
d_gene: -
CDR3nt: TGCGCCAGCAGCTTGGTCCGCCCAGCCGATACGCAGTATTTT
CDR3aa: CASSLVRPADTQYF

j_gene: TRBJ1-6
abundance: many
v_gene: TRBV4-1
d_gene: -
CDR3nt: TGCGCCAGCAGCCCCGGGACCCCCTTTAGGTCCTATAATTCACCCCTCCACTTT
CDR3aa: CASSPGTPFRSYNSPLHF

j_gene: TRBJ2-3
abundance: few
v_gene: TRBV7-8
d_gene: -
CDR3nt: TGTGCCAGCACCCAGGGAAGGGATACGCAGTATTTT
CDR3aa: CASTQGRDTQYF

j_gene: TRBJ2-1
abundance: many
v_gene: TRBV28
d_gene: TRBD2
CDR3nt: TGTGCCAGCAGTTTAGGCGGGAGGGCTCGGAATGAGCAGTTCTTC
CDR3aa: CASSLGGRARNEQFF

j_gene: TRBJ1-1
abundance: -
v_gene: TRBV5-1
d_gene: -
CDR3nt: TGCGCCAGCATCCCGGAGGTGGGAGGGGGCACTGAAGCTTTCTTT
CDR3aa: CASIPEVGGGTEAFF

j_gene: TRBJ2-3
abundance: -
v_gene: TRBV20-1
d_gene: -
CDR3nt: TGCAGTGTCCCGAACAGGGGGGGGGCATATACGCAGTATTTT
CDR3aa: CSVPNRGGAYTQYF

j_gene: TRBJ2-7
abundance: many
v_gene: TRBV20-1
d_gene: -
CDR3nt: TGCAGTGCTAGGTATGGAGCCTCCTACGAGCAGTACTTC
CDR3aa: CSARYGASYEQYF

j_gene: TRBJ1-1
abundance: few
v_gene: TRBV28
d_gene: -
CDR3nt: TGTGCCAGCAGGGAATATACTGAAGCTTTCTTT
CDR3aa: CASREYTEAFF

j_gene: TRBJ2-2
abundance: many
v_gene: TRBV11-1
d_gene: TRBD1
CDR3nt: TGTGCCAGCAGGAGGGACAGCAACACCGGGGAGCTGTTTTTT
CDR3aa: CASRRDSNTGELFF

j_gene: TRBJ2-7
abundance: few
v_gene: TRBV28
d_gene: TRBD1
CDR3nt: TGTGCCAGCAGTCAACCGGGACAGGGTCGGGGCGAGCAGTACTTC
CDR3aa: CASSQPGQGRGEQYF

j_gene: TRBJ2-7
abundance: medium-sized
v_gene: TRBV6-1
d_gene: -
CDR3nt: TGTGCCAGCAGTGACCACTCCCTGGACGAGCAGTACTTC
CDR3aa: CASSDHSLDEQYF

j_gene: TRBJ1-5
abundance: many
v_gene: TRBV6-2/TRBV6-3
d_gene: -
CDR3nt: TGTGCCAGCAGCCTCGCGGGGGATAGCAATCAGCCCCAGCATTTT
CDR3aa: CASSLAGDSNQPQHF

j_gene: TRBJ2-7
abundance: -
v_gene: TRBV7-9
d_gene: -
CDR3nt: TGTGCCAGCAGCTTAACGTCTGGGTTTGAGTACGAGCAGTACTTC
CDR3aa: CASSLTSGFEYEQYF

j_gene: TRBJ1-2
abundance: many
v_gene: TRBV4-1
d_gene: -
CDR3nt: TGCGCCAGCAGCCAACCTGACAGCGTCTATGGCTACACCTTC
CDR3aa: CASSQPDSVYGYTF

j_gene: TRBJ2-7
abundance: medium-sized
v_gene: TRBV28
d_gene: TRBD1
CDR3nt: TGTGCCAGCAGGGGACAGGGAGGTTCCTACGAGCAGTACTTC
CDR3aa: CASRGQGGSYEQYF